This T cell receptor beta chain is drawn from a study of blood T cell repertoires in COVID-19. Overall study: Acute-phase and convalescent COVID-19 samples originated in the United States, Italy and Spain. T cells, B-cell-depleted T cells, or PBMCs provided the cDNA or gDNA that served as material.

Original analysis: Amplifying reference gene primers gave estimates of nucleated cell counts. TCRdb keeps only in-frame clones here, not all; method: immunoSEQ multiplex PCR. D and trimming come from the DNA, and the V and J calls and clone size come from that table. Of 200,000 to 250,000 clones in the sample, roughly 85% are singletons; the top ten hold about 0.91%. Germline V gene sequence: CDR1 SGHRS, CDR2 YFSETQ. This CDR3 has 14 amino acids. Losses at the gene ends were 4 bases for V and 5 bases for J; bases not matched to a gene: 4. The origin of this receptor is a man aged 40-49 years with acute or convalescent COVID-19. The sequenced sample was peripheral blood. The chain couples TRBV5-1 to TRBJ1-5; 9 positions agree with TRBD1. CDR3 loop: CASSKDRGDQPQHF. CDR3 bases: TGCGCCAGCAGCAAAGACAGGGGGGATCAGCCCCAGCATTTT.